This T cell receptor (beta chain) was identified in a study of somatic mutations in cytotoxic T cells in rheumatoid arthritis. About the research overall: Patient blood (roughly 28 ml EDTA) was collected right after diagnosis, preceding any treatment. Overall study findings and caveats: The CD8+ clonality of rheumatoid arthritis patients increased with age, whereas that of healthy controls did not. More than 20% of CD8+ cells belonged to the largest clone in about an eighth of the 65 patients.

Original processing notes: Expanded CD8+ clones from patients, those larger than 1%, seldom had a match among published virus-specific TCRB sequences. TCRdb's table, derived via immunoSEQ multiplex PCR, lists solely in-frame clones and lacks some. V and J calls and clone size follow that table, whereas D and trimming were derived from the DNA. The profile covers some 15,000 clones, with 65% to 85% appearing a single time and around a sixth taken by the ten largest. A note on this clone: Its antigen is currently unknown.

Germline-derived CDR1 and CDR2 are SQVTM and ANQGSEA. This CDR3 region has 15 residues. Trimming cost V 6 bases and J 1 base, with 19 bases left between them. The chain links TRBV29-1 to TRBJ2-7; D is perhaps TRBD1 or TRBD2 (5 bases each). The sample was CD8+ T cells sorted from blood. This receptor was identified in an adult with rheumatoid arthritis. The DNA of the CDR3 is TGCAGCGTAAACTTCGTGGGGACCTTTTCCTACGAGCAGTACTTC. Translated: CSVNFVGTFSYEQYF.